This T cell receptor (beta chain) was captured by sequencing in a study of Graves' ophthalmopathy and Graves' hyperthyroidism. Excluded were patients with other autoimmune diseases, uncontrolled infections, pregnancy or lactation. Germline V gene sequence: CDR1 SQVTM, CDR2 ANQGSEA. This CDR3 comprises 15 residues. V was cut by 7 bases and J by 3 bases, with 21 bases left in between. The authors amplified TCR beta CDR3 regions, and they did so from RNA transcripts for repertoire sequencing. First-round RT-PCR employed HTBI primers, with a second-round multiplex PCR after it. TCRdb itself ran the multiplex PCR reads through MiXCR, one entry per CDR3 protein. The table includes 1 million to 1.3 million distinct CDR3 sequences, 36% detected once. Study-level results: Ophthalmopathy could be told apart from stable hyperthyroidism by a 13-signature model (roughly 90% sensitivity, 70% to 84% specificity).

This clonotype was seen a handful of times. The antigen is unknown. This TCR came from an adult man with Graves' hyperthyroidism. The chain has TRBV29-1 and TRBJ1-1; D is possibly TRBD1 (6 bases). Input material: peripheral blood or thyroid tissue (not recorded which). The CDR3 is CSAARGAALDTEAFF. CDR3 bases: TGCAGCGCGGCGAGGGGGGCAGCGTTGGACACTGAAGCTTTCTTT.